This is a list of T cell receptor beta chains from one sample in a study of Graves' ophthalmopathy and Graves' hyperthyroidism. TCRdb redid the calling of the multiplex PCR reads with MiXCR, one entry per CDR3 protein. The sample holds fewer than 400,000 distinct CDR3 sequences, around 17% seen once. Sequencing was carried out using peripheral blood. These receptors all stem from a woman aged 18-30 years with Graves' ophthalmopathy. CDR3s include the opening cysteine and the closing phenylalanine or tryptophan. D genes are given only for firm matches. Rows may omit the clone size; those that give it use once, few, many or a size class.

d_gene: -; j_gene: TRBJ2-5; abundance: many; v_gene: TRBV28; CDR3nt: TGTGCCAGCAGCCCAGGGACCGCTGACCGGGGAGAGACCCAGTACTTC; CDR3aa: CASSPGTADRGETQYF
d_gene: TRBD1; j_gene: TRBJ2-7; abundance: many; v_gene: TRBV12-3/TRBV12-4; CDR3nt: TGTGCCAGCAGGACGACAGGGGGAAACTACGAGCAGTACTTC; CDR3aa: CASRTTGGNYEQYF
d_gene: TRBD2; j_gene: TRBJ2-7; abundance: many; v_gene: TRBV9; CDR3nt: TGTGCCAGCAGCGTAGCAACTAGCGGGATAGGCGAGCAGTACTTC; CDR3aa: CASSVATSGIGEQYF
d_gene: TRBD1; j_gene: TRBJ2-7; abundance: once; v_gene: TRBV6-5; CDR3nt: TGTGCCAGCAGTTACCTAGGACAGGGCTACGAGCAGTACTTC; CDR3aa: CASSYLGQGYEQYF
d_gene: -; j_gene: TRBJ2-7; abundance: many; v_gene: TRBV6-2/TRBV6-3; CDR3nt: TGTGCCAGCAGTTACGACGGCACCTCCTACGAGCAGTACTTC; CDR3aa: CASSYDGTSYEQYF
d_gene: -; j_gene: TRBJ1-2; abundance: many; v_gene: TRBV6-1; CDR3nt: TGTGCCAGCAGCCGGGGGAGGGCCGACCCGATCTATGGCTACACCTTC; CDR3aa: CASSRGRADPIYGYTF
d_gene: -; j_gene: TRBJ2-7; abundance: many; v_gene: TRBV6-5; CDR3nt: TGTGCCAGCATTCCGACAGGCTCCTACGAGCAGTACTTC; CDR3aa: CASIPTGSYEQYF
d_gene: -; j_gene: TRBJ2-7; abundance: many; v_gene: TRBV15; CDR3nt: TGTGCCACCAGCAGAGAGGGCCACTACGAGCAGTACTTC; CDR3aa: CATSREGHYEQYF
d_gene: -; j_gene: TRBJ1-1; abundance: many; v_gene: TRBV12-3/TRBV12-4; CDR3nt: TGTGCCAGCAGTCCCTCAGGTCGGAACACTGAAGCTTTCTTT; CDR3aa: CASSPSGRNTEAFF
d_gene: -; j_gene: TRBJ2-7; abundance: -; v_gene: TRBV10-3; CDR3nt: TGTGCCATCAGTGAGTCGAGGGGGATAAACTCCTACGAGCAGTACTTC; CDR3aa: CAISESRGINSYEQYF
d_gene: TRBD1; j_gene: TRBJ1-2; abundance: many; v_gene: TRBV11-2; CDR3nt: TGTGCCAGCAGCTTAGTAGGGACAGGGGGTTCTAACTATGGCTACACCTTC; CDR3aa: CASSLVGTGGSNYGYTF
d_gene: -; j_gene: TRBJ1-1; abundance: many; v_gene: TRBV19; CDR3nt: TGTGCCAGTAAAGGGGAGATGAACACTGAAGCTTTCTTT; CDR3aa: CASKGEMNTEAFF
d_gene: -; j_gene: TRBJ1-1; abundance: many; v_gene: TRBV7-9; CDR3nt: TGTGCCAGCAGCACTTGGACAGCCTCGAACACTGAAGCTTTCTTT; CDR3aa: CASSTWTASNTEAFF
d_gene: -; j_gene: TRBJ2-5; abundance: many; v_gene: TRBV7-3; CDR3nt: TGTGCTGCCCGGGGATACAGAGGGACCCAGTACTTC; CDR3aa: CAARGYRGTQYF
d_gene: -; j_gene: TRBJ1-5; abundance: many; v_gene: TRBV28; CDR3nt: TGTGCCAGCAGATCCACGTCCGGTCAGCCCCAGCATTTT; CDR3aa: CASRSTSGQPQHF
d_gene: -; j_gene: TRBJ2-7; abundance: many; v_gene: TRBV6-5; CDR3nt: TGTGCCAGCAGTAATCACTACGAGCAGTACTTC; CDR3aa: CASSNHYEQYF
d_gene: -; j_gene: TRBJ2-6; abundance: few; v_gene: TRBV18; CDR3nt: TGTGCCAGCTCACCACCGAGGGAGAAGGCCTCTGGGGCCAACGTCCTGATTTTC; CDR3aa: CASSPPREKASGANVLIF
d_gene: -; j_gene: TRBJ2-7; abundance: many; v_gene: TRBV28; CDR3nt: TGTGCCAGCAGTTTATCCCCCAGGGTCCCCTACGAGCAGTACTTC; CDR3aa: CASSLSPRVPYEQYF
d_gene: -; j_gene: TRBJ2-5; abundance: many; v_gene: TRBV6-1; CDR3nt: TGTGCCAGCAGTGAATTGGCCGCGGGTACCCAGTACTTC; CDR3aa: CASSELAAGTQYF
d_gene: TRBD1; j_gene: TRBJ2-7; abundance: many; v_gene: TRBV27; CDR3nt: TGTGCCAGCAGTTCCTGGGGACAGGCCTCCTACGAGCAGTACTTC; CDR3aa: CASSSWGQASYEQYF
d_gene: -; j_gene: TRBJ2-5; abundance: many; v_gene: TRBV7-9; CDR3nt: TGTGCCAGCAGCTTCGCAGGCCAAGAGACCCAGTACTTC; CDR3aa: CASSFAGQETQYF
d_gene: -; j_gene: TRBJ2-5; abundance: -; v_gene: TRBV20-1; CDR3nt: TGCAGTGCTCGGACAGAAACCTACCGAGAGACCCAGTACTTC; CDR3aa: CSARTETYRETQYF
d_gene: TRBD1; j_gene: TRBJ1-5; abundance: -; v_gene: TRBV20-1; CDR3nt: TGCAGTGCGCCAAGGACAGGGGGTTACAATCAGCCCCAGCATTTT; CDR3aa: CSAPRTGGYNQPQHF
d_gene: TRBD1; j_gene: TRBJ1-2; abundance: many; v_gene: TRBV28; CDR3nt: TGTGCCAGCAGTTCCGACAGGGGCCTCATTGGAAATGGCTACACCTTC; CDR3aa: CASSSDRGLIGNGYTF
d_gene: -; j_gene: TRBJ2-7; abundance: many; v_gene: TRBV30; CDR3nt: TGTGCCTGGATAACTTCTCCGGGGGAGCAGTACTTC; CDR3aa: CAWITSPGEQYF
d_gene: TRBD1; j_gene: TRBJ1-1; abundance: many; v_gene: TRBV20-1; CDR3nt: TGCAGTGCCGACAGGGGGCAGGTTGAAGCTTTCTTT; CDR3aa: CSADRGQVEAFF
d_gene: -; j_gene: TRBJ1-1; abundance: many; v_gene: TRBV3-1; CDR3nt: TGTGCCAGCAGCCAAATCCCCACCGGACTTGCGTTT; CDR3aa: CASSQIPTGLAF
d_gene: -; j_gene: TRBJ1-1; abundance: -; v_gene: TRBV28; CDR3nt: TGTGCCAGCAGTTCCCCGGGTAGGGACACTGAAGCTTTCTTT; CDR3aa: CASSSPGRDTEAFF
d_gene: TRBD1; j_gene: TRBJ1-2; abundance: many; v_gene: TRBV5-1; CDR3nt: TGCGCCAGCAGTAAGGGGACAGGGGGACGAACTAACTATGGCTACACCTTC; CDR3aa: CASSKGTGGRTNYGYTF
d_gene: TRBD1; j_gene: TRBJ1-3; abundance: many; v_gene: TRBV30; CDR3nt: TGTGCCTGGGCGACAGGGGTTGGCTCCACTGGAAACACCATATATTTT; CDR3aa: CAWATGVGSTGNTIYF
d_gene: -; j_gene: TRBJ2-4; abundance: many; v_gene: TRBV6-2/TRBV6-3; CDR3nt: TGTGCCAGCAGTTACTCGGGAAACATTCAGTACTTC; CDR3aa: CASSYSGNIQYF
d_gene: TRBD2; j_gene: TRBJ2-2; abundance: -; v_gene: TRBV7-2; CDR3nt: TGTGCCAGCGTTAGAGCGGGAACGAACACCGGGGAGCTGTTTTTT; CDR3aa: CASVRAGTNTGELFF
d_gene: TRBD1; j_gene: TRBJ1-5; abundance: many; v_gene: TRBV5-1; CDR3nt: TGCGCCAGCAGCTTGGATGGACAGGCGAATCAGCCCCAGCATTTT; CDR3aa: CASSLDGQANQPQHF
d_gene: TRBD2; j_gene: TRBJ2-7; abundance: many; v_gene: TRBV5-1; CDR3nt: TGCGCCAGCAGCTTGGAGGGTAGCGGGGACGAGCAGTACTTC; CDR3aa: CASSLEGSGDEQYF
d_gene: -; j_gene: TRBJ2-7; abundance: many; v_gene: TRBV12-3/TRBV12-4; CDR3nt: TGTGCCAGCACCCCCGATAACGGGGACTACGAGCAGTACTTC; CDR3aa: CASTPDNGDYEQYF
d_gene: TRBD1; j_gene: TRBJ2-2; abundance: many; v_gene: TRBV12-3/TRBV12-4; CDR3nt: TGTGCCAGCTATGGGACAGATGACACCGGGGAGCTGTTTTTT; CDR3aa: CASYGTDDTGELFF
d_gene: -; j_gene: TRBJ2-5; abundance: many; v_gene: TRBV20-1; CDR3nt: TGCAGTGCCCGGTCCATGGCAGGACAAGAGACCCAGTACTTC; CDR3aa: CSARSMAGQETQYF
d_gene: -; j_gene: TRBJ1-1; abundance: many; v_gene: TRBV15; CDR3nt: TGTGCCACCAGCAGAGAAGGGGGACGGGCTTTCTTT; CDR3aa: CATSREGGRAFF
d_gene: TRBD1; j_gene: TRBJ1-2; abundance: -; v_gene: TRBV5-1; CDR3nt: TGCGCCAGCAGATCCCCGGGACAGGGGACGTATGGCTACACCTTC; CDR3aa: CASRSPGQGTYGYTF
d_gene: -; j_gene: TRBJ2-7; abundance: many; v_gene: TRBV2; CDR3nt: TGTGCCAGCAGTGGAGCCAGGTACGAGCAGTACTTC; CDR3aa: CASSGARYEQYF
d_gene: TRBD2; j_gene: TRBJ2-7; abundance: -; v_gene: TRBV2; CDR3nt: TGTGCCAGCAGTACCGGACTAGCGCCCTCCTACGAGCAGTACTTC; CDR3aa: CASSTGLAPSYEQYF
d_gene: -; j_gene: TRBJ1-5; abundance: many; v_gene: TRBV25-1; CDR3nt: TGTGCCCGGTTCCAAAGCAATCAGCCCCAGCATTTT; CDR3aa: CARFQSNQPQHF
d_gene: -; j_gene: TRBJ2-7; abundance: many; v_gene: TRBV6-5; CDR3nt: TGTGCCAGCAGTTACCTTCCGGGACCGATCCTCTACGAGCAGTACTTC; CDR3aa: CASSYLPGPILYEQYF
d_gene: TRBD2; j_gene: TRBJ2-5; abundance: many; v_gene: TRBV18; CDR3nt: TGTGCCAGCTCACCACTGCAGCGGGGCCAAGAGACCCAGTACTTC; CDR3aa: CASSPLQRGQETQYF